This record looks at one TCR beta chain sequence and its context. Generated by immunoSEQ multiplex PCR, the TCRdb table keeps only in-frame clones and is missing some. The profile shows over 110,000 clones, roughly 90% of them singletons. The source of the sample is a study of T cell responses to AZD1222 COVID-19 vaccine. CDR1 WNHNN and CDR2 SYGVQD come from the germline V gene (reference sequence). The CDR3 consists of 16 residues. V lost 6 bases and J 0 bases, leaving 14 bases between the germline ends. Sequenced material: peripheral blood, taken on day 0 of AZD1222 vaccination. This clonotype originated in an adult in good health. V usage is TRBV10-1 and J usage is TRBJ2-2; D ambiguous. CDR3 coding DNA: TGCGCCAGCAGCGACCCCAGGAGAGCGAACACCGGGGAGCTGTTTTTT. It is translated as CASSDPRRANTGELFF.